This T cell receptor beta chain stems from a study of T-cell reconstitution after alpha-beta-depleted transplantation in children. TCRbeta library preparation incorporated unique molecular identifiers. Each CDR3 protein gets one entry after TCRdb re-called the PCR reads with MiXCR. The sample holds about 370,000 distinct CDR3 sequences, roughly 21% seen once. Trimming removed 6 bases from V and 12 bases from J; junction bases left unmatched: 9. Germline assignment: CDR1 MNHEY and CDR2 SVGAGI. This CDR3 region has 12 residues. This sequence originates from a human donor who donated a stem cell graft to a child with acute myeloid leukemia. The sequenced sample was PBMCs from the stem cell graft donor, obtained from the stem cell graft. V is TRBV6-5 and J is TRBJ2-7, with TRBD1 matching 9 bases. CDR3 protein: CASRTIGQGMYF. The DNA of the CDR3 is TGTGCCAGCAGAACAATAGGACAGGGGATGTACTTC.